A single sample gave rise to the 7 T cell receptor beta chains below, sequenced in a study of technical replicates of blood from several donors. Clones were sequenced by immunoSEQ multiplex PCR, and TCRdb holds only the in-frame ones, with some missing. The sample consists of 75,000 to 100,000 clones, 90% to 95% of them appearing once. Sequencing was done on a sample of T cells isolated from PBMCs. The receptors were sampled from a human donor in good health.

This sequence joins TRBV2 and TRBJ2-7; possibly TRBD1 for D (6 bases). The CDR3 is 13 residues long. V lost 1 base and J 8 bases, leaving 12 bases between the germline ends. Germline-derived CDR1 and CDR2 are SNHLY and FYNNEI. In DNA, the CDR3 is TGTGCCAGCAGTGAAGGGGGCAGGGGACAGCAGTACTTC. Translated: CASSEGGRGQQYF.

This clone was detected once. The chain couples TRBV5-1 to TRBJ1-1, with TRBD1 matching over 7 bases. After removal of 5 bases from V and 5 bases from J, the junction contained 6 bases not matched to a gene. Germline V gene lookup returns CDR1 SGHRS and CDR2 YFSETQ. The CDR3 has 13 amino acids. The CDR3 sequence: CASRTPGGTEAFF. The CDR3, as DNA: TGCGCCAGCAGAACTCCAGGGGGAACTGAAGCTTTCTTT.

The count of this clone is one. CDR3 residues: CASSEYADGYTF. CDR3 in DNA: TGTGCCAGCAGTGAATATGCAGATGGCTACACCTTC. The chain recombines TRBV25-1 with TRBJ1-2; D is unclear. Germline assignment: CDR1 MGHDK and CDR2 SYGVNS. V lost 0 bases and J 6 bases, leaving 5 bases between the germline ends. There are 12 residues in the CDR3.

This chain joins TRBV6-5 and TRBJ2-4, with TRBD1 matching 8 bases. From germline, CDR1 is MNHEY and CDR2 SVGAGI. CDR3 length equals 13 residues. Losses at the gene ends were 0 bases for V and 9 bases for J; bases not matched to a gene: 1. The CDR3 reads CASSYSTGVIQYF. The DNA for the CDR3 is TGTGCCAGCAGTTACTCGACAGGGGTCATTCAGTACTTC.

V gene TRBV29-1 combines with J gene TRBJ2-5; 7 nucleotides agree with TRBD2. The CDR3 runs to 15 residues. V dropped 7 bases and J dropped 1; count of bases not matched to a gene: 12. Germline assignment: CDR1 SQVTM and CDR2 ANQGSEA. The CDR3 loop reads CSGPGTTKGQETQYF. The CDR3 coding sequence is TGCAGCGGACCCGGGACTACGAAAGGCCAAGAGACCCAGTACTTC.

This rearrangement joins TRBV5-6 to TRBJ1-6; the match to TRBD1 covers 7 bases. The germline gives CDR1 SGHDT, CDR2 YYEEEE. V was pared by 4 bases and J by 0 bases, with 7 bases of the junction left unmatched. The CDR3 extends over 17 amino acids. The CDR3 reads CASSKRQGYSYNSPLHF. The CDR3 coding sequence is TGTGCCAGCAGCAAACGACAGGGATACTCCTATAATTCACCCCTCCACTTT.

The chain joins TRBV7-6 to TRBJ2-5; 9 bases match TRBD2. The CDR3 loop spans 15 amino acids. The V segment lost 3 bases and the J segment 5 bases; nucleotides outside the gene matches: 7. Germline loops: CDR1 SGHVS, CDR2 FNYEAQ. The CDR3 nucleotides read TGTGCCAGCAGCTTGGGCGGGAGGGCATGGGAGACCCAGTACTTC. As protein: CASSLGGRAWETQYF.